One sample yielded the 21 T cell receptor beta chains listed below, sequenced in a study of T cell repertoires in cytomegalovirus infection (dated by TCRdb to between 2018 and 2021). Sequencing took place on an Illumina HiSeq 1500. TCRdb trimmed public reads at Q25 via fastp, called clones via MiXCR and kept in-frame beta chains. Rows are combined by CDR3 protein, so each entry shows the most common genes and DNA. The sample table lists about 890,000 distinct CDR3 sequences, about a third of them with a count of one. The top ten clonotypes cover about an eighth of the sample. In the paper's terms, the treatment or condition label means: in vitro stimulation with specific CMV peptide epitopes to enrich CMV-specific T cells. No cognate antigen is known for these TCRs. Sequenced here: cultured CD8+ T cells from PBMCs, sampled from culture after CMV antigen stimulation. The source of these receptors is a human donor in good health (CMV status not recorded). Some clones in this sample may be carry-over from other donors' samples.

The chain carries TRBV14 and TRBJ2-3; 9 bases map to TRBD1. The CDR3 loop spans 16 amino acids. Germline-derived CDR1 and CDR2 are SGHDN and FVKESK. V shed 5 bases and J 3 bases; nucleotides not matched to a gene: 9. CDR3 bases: TGTGCCAGCAGCTTGGACAGGGGTGTCGGAACAGATACGCAGTATTTT. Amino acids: CASSLDRGVGTDTQYF.

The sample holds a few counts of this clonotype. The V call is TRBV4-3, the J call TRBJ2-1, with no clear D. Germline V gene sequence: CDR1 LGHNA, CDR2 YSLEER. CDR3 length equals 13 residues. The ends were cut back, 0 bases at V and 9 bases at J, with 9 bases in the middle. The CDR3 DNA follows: TGCGCCAGCAGCCAAGAATCTGGGGTTGAGCAGTTCTTC. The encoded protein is CASSQESGVEQFF.

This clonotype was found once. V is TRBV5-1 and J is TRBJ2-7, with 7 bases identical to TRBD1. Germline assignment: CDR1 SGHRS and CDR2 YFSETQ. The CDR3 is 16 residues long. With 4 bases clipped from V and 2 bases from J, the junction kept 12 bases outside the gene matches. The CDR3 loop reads CASSVPADRFAYEQYF. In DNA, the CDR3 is TGCGCCAGCAGCGTCCCCGCGGACAGGTTCGCCTACGAGCAGTACTTC.

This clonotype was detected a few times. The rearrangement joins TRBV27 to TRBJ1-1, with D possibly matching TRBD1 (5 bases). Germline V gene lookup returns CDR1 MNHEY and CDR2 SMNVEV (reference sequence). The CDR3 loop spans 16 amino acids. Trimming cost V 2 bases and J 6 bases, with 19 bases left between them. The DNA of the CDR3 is TGTGCCAGCAGTTTAAACGGGAGACCAGGGAGCGCTGAAGCTTTCTTT. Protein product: CASSLNGRPGSAEAFF.

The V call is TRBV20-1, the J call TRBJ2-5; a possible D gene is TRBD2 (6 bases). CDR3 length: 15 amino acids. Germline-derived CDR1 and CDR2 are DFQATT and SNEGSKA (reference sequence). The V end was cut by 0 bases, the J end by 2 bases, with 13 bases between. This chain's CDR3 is CSARDTASAQETQYF. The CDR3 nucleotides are TGCAGTGCTAGAGATACGGCTAGCGCTCAAGAGACCCAGTACTTC.

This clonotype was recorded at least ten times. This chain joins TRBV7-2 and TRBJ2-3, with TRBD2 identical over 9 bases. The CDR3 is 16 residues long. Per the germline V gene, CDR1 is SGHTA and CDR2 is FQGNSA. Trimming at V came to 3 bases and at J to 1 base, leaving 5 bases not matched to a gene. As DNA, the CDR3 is TGTGCCAGCAGCTTCTACTCTAGCGGGGGCACAGATACGCAGTATTTT. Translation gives CASSFYSSGGTDTQYF.

The CDR3 protein is CASSAAGGKETQYF. The CDR3 DNA sequence: TGTGCCAGCAGCGCAGCGGGGGGGAAAGAGACCCAGTACTTC. The gene calls are TRBV7-9 and TRBJ2-5; 10 bases are shared with TRBD2. The CDR3 consists of 14 residues. V lost 5 bases, J lost 3 bases, and 3 bases stayed unmatched. The V gene's germline CDR1 is SEHNR and CDR2 FQNEAQ (reference sequence).

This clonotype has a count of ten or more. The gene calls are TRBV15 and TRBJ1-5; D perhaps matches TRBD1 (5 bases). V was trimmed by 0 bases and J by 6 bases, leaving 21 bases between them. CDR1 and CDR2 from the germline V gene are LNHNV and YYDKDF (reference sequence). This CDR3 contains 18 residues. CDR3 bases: TGTGCCACCAGCAGAGATTCCAATACCGGGGGGGGGACTCAGCCCCAGCATTTT. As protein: CATSRDSNTGGGTQPQHF.

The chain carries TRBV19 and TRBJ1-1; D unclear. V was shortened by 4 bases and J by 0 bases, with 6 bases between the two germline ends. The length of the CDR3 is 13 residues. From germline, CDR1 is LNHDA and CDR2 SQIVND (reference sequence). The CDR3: CASSKLLNTEAFF. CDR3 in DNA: TGTGCCAGTAGTAAGCTCTTGAACACTGAAGCTTTCTTT.

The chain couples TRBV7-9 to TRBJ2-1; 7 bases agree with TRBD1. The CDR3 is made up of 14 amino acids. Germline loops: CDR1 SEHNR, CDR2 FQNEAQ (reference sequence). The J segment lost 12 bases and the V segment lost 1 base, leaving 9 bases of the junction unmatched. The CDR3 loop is CASSLEGQFPGQFF. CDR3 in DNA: TGTGCCAGCAGCTTAGAGGGACAGTTTCCCGGGCAGTTCTTC.

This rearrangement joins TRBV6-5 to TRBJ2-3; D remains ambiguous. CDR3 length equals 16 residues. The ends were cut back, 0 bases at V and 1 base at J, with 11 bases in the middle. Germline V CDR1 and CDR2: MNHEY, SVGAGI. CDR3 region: CASSYSMAARTDTQYF. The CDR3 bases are TGTGCCAGCAGTTACTCGATGGCCGCCCGCACAGATACGCAGTATTTT.

This CDR3 reads CATSTGQNTEAFF. The CDR3 nucleotides are TGTGCCACCTCGACAGGGCAGAACACTGAAGCTTTCTTT. J is TRBJ1-1 and V is TRBV25-1; 7 bases are shared with TRBD1. There are 13 residues in the CDR3. Germline V gene data show CDR1 as MGHDK and CDR2 as SYGVNS. Trimming removed 10 bases from V and 1 base from J; junction bases left unmatched: 6.

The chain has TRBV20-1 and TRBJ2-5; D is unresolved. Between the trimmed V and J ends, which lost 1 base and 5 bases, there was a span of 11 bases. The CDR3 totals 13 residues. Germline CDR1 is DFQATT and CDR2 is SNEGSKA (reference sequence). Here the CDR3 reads CSARVRAWETQYF. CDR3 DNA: TGCAGTGCTAGAGTTAGGGCTTGGGAGACCCAGTACTTC.

In DNA, the CDR3 is TGTGCCAGCACCTGGGAGTCCGTGGGAGATACGCAGTATTTT. Protein product: CASTWESVGDTQYF. The chain couples TRBV6-2 or TRBV6-3 to TRBJ2-3, with TRBD2 as a possible D gene (5 bases). V shed 7 bases and J shed 5 bases, with 16 bases lying between them. From germline, CDR1 is MNHEY and CDR2 SVGEGT. CDR3 length: 14 amino acids.

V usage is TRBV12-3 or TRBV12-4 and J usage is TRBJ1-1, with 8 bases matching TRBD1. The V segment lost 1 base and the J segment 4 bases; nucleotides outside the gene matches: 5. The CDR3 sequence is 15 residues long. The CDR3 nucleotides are TGTGCCAGCAGTTTAGGCAGGGGGCAGGGCACTGAAGCTTTCTTT. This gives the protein CASSLGRGQGTEAFF.

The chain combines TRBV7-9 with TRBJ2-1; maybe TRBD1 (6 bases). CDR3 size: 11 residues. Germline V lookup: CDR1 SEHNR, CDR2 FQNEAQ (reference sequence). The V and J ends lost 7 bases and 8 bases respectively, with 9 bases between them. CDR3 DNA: TGTGCCAGCATCGAGGGGGATGAGCAGTTCTTC. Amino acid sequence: CASIEGDEQFF.

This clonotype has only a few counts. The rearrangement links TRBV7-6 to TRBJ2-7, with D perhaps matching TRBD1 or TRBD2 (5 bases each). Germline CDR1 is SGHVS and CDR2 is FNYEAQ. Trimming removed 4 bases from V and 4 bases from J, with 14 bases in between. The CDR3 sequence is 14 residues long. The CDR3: CASSWGPLKYEQYF. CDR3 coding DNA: TGTGCCAGCAGCTGGGGACCCCTCAAATACGAGCAGTACTTC.

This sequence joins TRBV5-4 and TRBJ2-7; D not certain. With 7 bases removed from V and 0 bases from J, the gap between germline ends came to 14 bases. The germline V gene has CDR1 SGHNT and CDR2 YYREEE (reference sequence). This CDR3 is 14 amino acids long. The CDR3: CASRMDLSSYEQYF. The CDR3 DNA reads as TGTGCCAGCCGTATGGACCTGAGCTCCTACGAGCAGTACTTC.

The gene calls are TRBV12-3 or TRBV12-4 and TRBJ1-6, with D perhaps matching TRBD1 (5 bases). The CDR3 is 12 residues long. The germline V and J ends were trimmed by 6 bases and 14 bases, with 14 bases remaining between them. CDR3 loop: CASSLGGSTLHF. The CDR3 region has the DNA TGTGCCAGCAGCCTGGGGGGGTCTACCCTCCACTTT.

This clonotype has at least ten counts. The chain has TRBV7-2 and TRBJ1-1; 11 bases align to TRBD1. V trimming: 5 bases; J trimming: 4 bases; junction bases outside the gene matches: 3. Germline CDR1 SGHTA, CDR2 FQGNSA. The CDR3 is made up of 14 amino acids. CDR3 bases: TGTGCCAGCAGCGACGGGACAGGGGGCACTGAAGCTTTCTTT. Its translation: CASSDGTGGTEAFF.

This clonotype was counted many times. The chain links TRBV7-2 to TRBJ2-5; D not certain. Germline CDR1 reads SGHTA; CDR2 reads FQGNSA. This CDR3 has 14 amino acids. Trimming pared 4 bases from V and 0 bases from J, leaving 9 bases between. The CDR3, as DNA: TGTGCCAGCAGCTATCCTGACTACCAAGAGACCCAGTACTTC. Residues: CASSYPDYQETQYF.